This T cell receptor beta chain was found in a study of T-cell reconstitution after alpha-beta-depleted transplantation in children. This clonotype showed up many times. During its preparation, the TCRbeta library received unique molecular identifiers. In TCRdb, the PCR reads were re-called with MiXCR into one record per CDR3 protein. The sample has about 830,000 distinct CDR3 sequences; approximately 15% are singletons. CDR1 is SGHTA and CDR2 is FQGNSA in the germline V gene. Trimming removed 0 bases from V and 0 bases from J; junction bases left unmatched: 11. CDR3 length: 19 amino acids. The sequence was obtained from a male patient younger than 18 who had a stem cell transplant for acute lymphoblastic leukemia, so the T cells may come from the graft donor. The chain couples TRBV7-2 to TRBJ2-5; the match to TRBD1 covers 9 bases. The sample here was PBMCs, mostly from graft donor cells, taken 360 days after TCRalphabeta/CD19-depleted stem cell transplant. CDR3 in DNA: TGTGCCAGCAGCTTAGCGGGACAGGGTTTCTTCCTGTACCAAGAGACCCAGTACTTC. This translates into CASSLAGQGFFLYQETQYF.